A selection of T cell receptor beta chains follows, all from one sample in a study of T cells after yellow fever vaccination. TCRdb reprocessed the 5' RACE reads with MiXCR, giving one entry per CDR3 protein. The sample shows approximately 250,000 distinct CDR3 sequences, 3.6% of them seen only once. Sequencing used PBMCs, obtained 15 days after the yellow fever booster vaccination. The receptor source for this set is a man in his late teens or twenties who received the YFV17D yellow fever vaccine. CDR3s include the opening cysteine and the closing phenylalanine or tryptophan. A D gene is named only where the DNA matches it firmly. Part of the rows lack a size; the others show once, few, many or a class for expanded clones.

TRBJ2-1 many TRBD2 17 TRBV7-9 TGTGCCAGCAGCCCGGGACTAGCGGGAAGCTCCTACAATGAGCAGTTCTTC CASSPGLAGSSYNEQFF
TRBJ2-7 many - 15 TRBV5-5 TGTGCCAGCAGCAGGGGGGTCACAGGGACTTACGAGCAGTACTTC CASSRGVTGTYEQYF
TRBJ1-5 many TRBD1 16 TRBV20-1 TGCAGTGCTAGAGACCCACAGGGGGGCAGCAATCAGCCCCAGCATTTT CSARDPQGGSNQPQHF
TRBJ2-3 many TRBD2 16 TRBV6-4 TGTGCCAGCAGTGAAAGAGCGGGGGGCCCCACAGATACGCAGTATTTT CASSERAGGPTDTQYF
TRBJ1-5 many - 14 TRBV27 TGTGCCAGCAGTTTAAATAGGGAAGATCAGCCCCAGCATTTT CASSLNREDQPQHF
TRBJ2-6 many TRBD1 17 TRBV27 TGTGCCAGCAGTATCCGACAGGGGGCTTCTGGGGCCAACGTCCTGACTTTC CASSIRQGASGANVLTF
TRBJ2-2 many - 12 TRBV30 TGTGCCTGGAGTCTACAGATCGGGGAGCTGTTTTTT CAWSLQIGELFF
TRBJ1-1 many - 11 TRBV12-3/TRBV12-4 TGTGCCAGCAGTTTAGCGGTTGAAGCTTTCTTT CASSLAVEAFF
TRBJ1-1 many - 13 TRBV5-1 TGCGCCAGCAGCTCGAAGCTCGGGACGCATGCTTTCTTT CASSSKLGTHAFF
TRBJ2-3 many - 16 TRBV7-9 TGTGCCAGCAGCTTATCAGTGGGGGGGCGATCAGATACGCAGTATTTT CASSLSVGGRSDTQYF
TRBJ2-3 many - 12 TRBV6-6 TGTGCCAGCAGTTACTTTGGGGATACGCAGTATTTT CASSYFGDTQYF
TRBJ1-2 many - 15 TRBV28 TGTGCCAGCAGGCCCCGGGACGGCACTAACTATGGCTACACCTTC CASRPRDGTNYGYTF
TRBJ1-5 many - 14 TRBV6-5 TGTGCCAGCAGTGGCGGGGGTAGCAATCAGCCCCAGCATTTT CASSGGGSNQPQHF
TRBJ2-5 many TRBD1 14 TRBV5-1 TGCGCCAGCAGCTTGAGACAGGGAAAAGAGACCCAGTACTTC CASSLRQGKETQYF
TRBJ2-2 many TRBD2 18 TRBV4-2 TGTGCCAGCAGCCAAGGGCCGGGACTAGCGGGGGAAGTCGGGGAGCTGTTTTTT CASSQGPGLAGEVGELFF
TRBJ2-6 many - 12 TRBV29-1 TGCAGCGTGGGCTCTGGGGCCAACGTCCTGACTTTC CSVGSGANVLTF
TRBJ2-3 many - 15 TRBV5-5 TGTGCCAGCAGCTTGGCGGCAGGTGGCACAGATACGCAGTATTTT CASSLAAGGTDTQYF
TRBJ2-2 many TRBD1 13 TRBV7-9 TGTGCCAGCACCTCAACAGGGGCCGGGGAGCTGTTTTTT CASTSTGAGELFF
TRBJ1-2 - - 13 TRBV9 TGTGCCAGCAACACGGACTATAAGGGTGGCTACACCTTC CASNTDYKGGYTF
TRBJ1-5 many - 15 TRBV4-1 TGCGCCAGCAGCGTCGGCGCCTCGAACATCCAGCCCCAGCATTTT CASSVGASNIQPQHF
TRBJ2-3 many - 13 TRBV7-2 TGTGCCAGCAGCCCTAATACAGGTGATACGCAGTATTTT CASSPNTGDTQYF
TRBJ1-3 many TRBD1 15 TRBV7-9 TGTGCCAGCAGTATCGACAGGGTCTCTGGAAACACCATATATTTT CASSIDRVSGNTIYF
TRBJ2-1 many TRBD1 16 TRBV7-2 TGTGCCAGCAGCGACCTAGGGACAGGGTACTACAATGAGCAGTTCTTC CASSDLGTGYYNEQFF
TRBJ1-5 many - 16 TRBV7-8 TGTGCCAGCAGCTTAGCTGTGGGCCGTAGCAATCAGCCCCAGCATTTT CASSLAVGRSNQPQHF
TRBJ1-5 many TRBD1 15 TRBV27 TGTGCCAGCAGTTTATCTGGGACAGGTCAACAGCCCCAGCATTTT CASSLSGTGQQPQHF
TRBJ2-7 many TRBD2 14 TRBV27 TGTGCCAGCGCCGGACTAGCGGGGGGACACGAGCAGTACTTC CASAGLAGGHEQYF
TRBJ2-5 many - 15 TRBV5-1 TGCGCCAGCAGCTTGGCCGTTGGACCTCAAGAGACCCAGTACTTC CASSLAVGPQETQYF
TRBJ1-2 - TRBD1 21 TRBV6-1 TGTGCCACTACCCGGGCGACAGTTGGAACTGTCGCACAGGGGTCCCTCTATGGCTACACCTTC CATTRATVGTVAQGSLYGYTF
TRBJ1-1 many - 14 TRBV7-2 TGTGCCAGCAGCCCTCGTTCGGGGATGTTGGAAGCTTTCTTT CASSPRSGMLEAFF
TRBJ2-7 few TRBD1 14 TRBV4-1 TGCGCCAGCAGCCTCCCGGGACAGGGTGACGAGCAGTACTTC CASSLPGQGDEQYF
TRBJ1-2 - - 13 TRBV6-2/TRBV6-3 TGTGCCAGCCGGGAGGGAATAAGCTATGGCTACACCTTC CASREGISYGYTF
TRBJ2-1 many TRBD2 15 TRBV6-6 TGTGCCAGCAGTTACTATGGGGGGGATTACAATGAGCAGTTCTTC CASSYYGGDYNEQFF
TRBJ2-1 many TRBD1 13 TRBV14 TGTGCCACTGCACAGGGGGCGCCGCATGAGCAGTTCTTC CATAQGAPHEQFF
TRBJ1-5 many - 14 TRBV20-1 TGCAGTGCTAGAGATAGCGCCCTCAATCAGCCCCAGCATTTT CSARDSALNQPQHF
TRBJ1-6 many - 20 TRBV6-6 TGTGCCAGCAGTCACCCTGTCGACTCCTCCCAACAGGGCATAAATTCACCCCTCCACTTT CASSHPVDSSQQGINSPLHF
TRBJ2-4 many - 14 TRBV10-3 TGTGCCTCTAGGGACGGGGGCTCAGGGAACATTCAGTACTTC CASRDGGSGNIQYF
TRBJ2-2 few TRBD2 18 TRBV4-3 TGCGCCAGCAGCCAAGAGTCCCTAGCGGGGGGAAACACCGGGGAGCTGTTTTTT CASSQESLAGGNTGELFF
TRBJ1-1 many - 13 TRBV5-1 TGCGCCAGCACGGGGGAGACGAGGACTGAAGCTTTCTTT CASTGETRTEAFF
TRBJ2-7 many - 15 TRBV20-1 TGCAGTGCTAAATGGGTTGGGGGCAGTGGCTACGAGCAGTACTTC CSAKWVGGSGYEQYF
TRBJ2-7 many - 14 TRBV5-6 TGTGCCAGCAGCTTGGCGGGAGAAATATACGAGCAGTACTTC CASSLAGEIYEQYF
TRBJ1-6 many - 14 TRBV7-2 TGTGCCAGCAGCTCTACCGGACTCCCCGAAGGGCTCCACTTT CASSSTGLPEGLHF
TRBJ2-1 many - 13 TRBV6-6 TGTGCCAGCAGTCCCGAGACGTACAATGAGCAGTTCTTC CASSPETYNEQFF
TRBJ1-2 - TRBD1 15 TRBV10-3 TGTGCCATCAGTGACGTTCGACAGGGGAGCTATGGCTACACCTTC CAISDVRQGSYGYTF
TRBJ2-3 many - 12 TRBV18 TGTGCCAGCGCAACCCAATCGGTGGGGCAGTATTTT CASATQSVGQYF
TRBJ1-2 many - 16 TRBV10-3 TGTGCCATCAGTGCCCGGGGGGGGCTCCGACGGGATGGCTACACCTTC CAISARGGLRRDGYTF
TRBJ2-5 few TRBD1 16 TRBV5-4 TGTGCCAGCAGCTTGGATGCGACAGGGGGAAAAGAGACCCAGTACTTC CASSLDATGGKETQYF
TRBJ2-5 many TRBD2 14 TRBV12-3/TRBV12-4 TGTGCCAGCAGCACAATCGGGGGGGCAGAGACCCAGTACTTC CASSTIGGAETQYF
TRBJ1-2 many - 13 TRBV7-9 TGTGCCAGCTTCGGCAGCGCCTCTCATCATGGAACCTTC CASFGSASHHGTF
TRBJ1-2 many - 15 TRBV5-5 TGTGCCAGCAGTCACGTCAGGGGTGCGAACTATGGCTACACCTTC CASSHVRGANYGYTF
TRBJ2-2 many - 15 TRBV25-1 TGTGCCAGCAGTATAAGCAGAGGAGCCACCGGGGAGCTGTTTTTT CASSISRGATGELFF
TRBJ1-1 many - 13 TRBV20-1 TGCAGTGCTAGAGTGAGGACTGAGGGGGAAGCTTTCTTT CSARVRTEGEAFF